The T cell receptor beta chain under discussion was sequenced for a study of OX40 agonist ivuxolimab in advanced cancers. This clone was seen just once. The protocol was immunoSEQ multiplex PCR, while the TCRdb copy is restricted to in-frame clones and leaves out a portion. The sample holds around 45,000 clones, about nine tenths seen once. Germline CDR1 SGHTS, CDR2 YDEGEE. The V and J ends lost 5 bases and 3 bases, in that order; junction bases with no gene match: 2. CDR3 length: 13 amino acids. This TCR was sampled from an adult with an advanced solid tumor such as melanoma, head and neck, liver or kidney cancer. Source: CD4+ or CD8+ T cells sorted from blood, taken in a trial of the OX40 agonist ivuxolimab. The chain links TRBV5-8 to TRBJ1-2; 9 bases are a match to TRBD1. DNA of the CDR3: TGTGCCAGCAGGGGACAGGGCGACTATGGCTACACCTTC. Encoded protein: CASRGQGDYGYTF.